These 18 T cell receptor beta chains came from one sample sequenced in a study of shared clonotypes between healthy human individuals. Sequenced by immunoSEQ multiplex PCR; TCRdb stores in-frame clones only, minus some. The sample shows approximately 2.5 million clones, more than 80% of them seen only once. The specimen sequenced was naive CD4+ T cells sorted from blood. Subset indicated: CD45RA+ positively selected. Receptor source: a man between 18 and 29 years old in good health.

The J gene is TRBJ1-2, the V gene TRBV19; D gene unclear. In germline, CDR1 is LNHDA, CDR2 SQIVND (reference sequence). There are 14 residues in the CDR3. With 5 bases removed from V and 2 bases from J, the gap between germline ends came to 12 bases. The CDR3 is CASSPATKNYGYTF. DNA for the CDR3: TGTGCCAGTAGTCCAGCGACAAAGAACTATGGCTACACCTTC.

The chain has TRBV9 and TRBJ2-7; D may correspond to TRBD1 or TRBD2 (5 bases each). V was clipped by 0 bases and J by 4 bases, with 14 bases between them. The V gene's germline CDR1 is SGDLS and CDR2 YYNGEE. The CDR3 is 15 residues long. The CDR3 loop is CASSVDAGTPYEQYF. CDR3 in DNA: TGTGCCAGCAGCGTAGATGCAGGGACCCCTTACGAGCAGTACTTC.

For this clone: Germline is not matched at one junction end, which may reflect a read error. The chain combines TRBV19 with TRBJ1-6; D might be TRBD1 (5 bases). The CDR3 runs to 14 residues. Germline V gene lookup returns CDR1 LNHDA and CDR2 SQIVND (reference sequence). CDR3: CASKAGRESSPLHF. The CDR3 DNA reads as TGTGCAAGTAAGGCCGGCAGGGAAAGTTCACCCCTCCACTTT.

DNA for the CDR3: TGTGCCAGCAGCCGTTACTCGATGGAGACCCAGTACTTC. Protein sequence: CASSRYSMETQYF. The V and J genes are TRBV5-4 and TRBJ2-5, with D uncertain. This CDR3 comprises 13 residues. V was pared by 4 bases and J by 5 bases, with 12 bases between. Germline V lookup: CDR1 SGHNT, CDR2 YYREEE (reference sequence).

The chain combines TRBV7-8 with TRBJ1-1; D might be TRBD1 (5 bases). V lost 5 bases and J 6 bases, leaving 22 bases between the germline ends. The CDR3 loop spans 16 amino acids. Germline V CDR1 and CDR2: SGHVS, FQNEAQ. CDR3 coding DNA: TGTGCCAGCAGCCTGGGGACCGGTTACACTGTCGCTGAAGCTTTCTTT. As protein: CASSLGTGYTVAEAFF.

This clone showed up just once. The CDR3 spells CAWNPGTGGRETQYF. In DNA, the CDR3 is TGTGCCTGGAACCCCGGGACAGGGGGCAGGGAGACCCAGTACTTC. V and J are TRBV30 and TRBJ2-5, with 12 bases identical to TRBD1. Looked up from germline, CDR1 is GTSNPN and CDR2 is SVGIG (reference sequence). CDR3 size: 15 residues. With V trimmed by 4 bases and J by 5 bases, 8 bases remained unmatched.

CDR3 loop: CASSTNRGRGGEQFF. Here the CDR3 DNA reads TGTGCCAGCAGCACCAACAGGGGGCGCGGCGGTGAGCAGTTCTTC. This rearrangement joins TRBV7-9 to TRBJ2-1; 9 bases line up with TRBD1. V shed 5 bases, J shed 9 bases, and the junction held 11 bases outside the gene matches. The CDR3 runs to 15 residues. The germline V gene encodes CDR1 SEHNR and CDR2 FQNEAQ (reference sequence).

This chain uses TRBV7-3 with TRBJ2-2, with 8 bases that match TRBD1. CDR1 SGHTA and CDR2 FQGTGA come from the germline V gene. The CDR3 is 17 amino acids. The V and J ends lost 6 bases and 1 base, in that order; junction bases with no gene match: 10. CDR3: CASRLGPGGLNTGELFF. The CDR3 region has the DNA TGTGCCAGCAGACTCGGGCCAGGGGGCTTGAACACCGGGGAGCTGTTTTTT.

V and J are TRBV10-3 and TRBJ1-6; D is possibly TRBD1 (5 bases). V was clipped by 7 bases and J by 7 bases, with 17 bases between them. Germline values: CDR1 ENHRY, CDR2 SYGVKD. This CDR3 region has 15 residues. DNA for the CDR3: TGTGCCATCAACCTCCGGGACTCGGGGAATTCACCCCTCCACTTT. It codes for CAINLRDSGNSPLHF.

The V gene is TRBV7-2, the J gene TRBJ2-1; 12 bases map to TRBD2. The germline V gene encodes CDR1 SGHTA and CDR2 FQGNSA. Losses at the gene ends were 5 bases for V and 10 bases for J; bases not matched to a gene: 9. The CDR3 runs to 15 residues. For the CDR3, the DNA is TGTGCCAGCAGCCTGGCTAGCGGGAGGGTCGGCGAGCAGTTCTTC. It codes for CASSLASGRVGEQFF.

The chain joins TRBV15 to TRBJ2-3; D unresolved. Germline V CDR1 and CDR2: LNHNV, YYDKDF (reference sequence). Trimming took off 5 bases at V and 5 bases at J, with 5 bases between the two ends. The CDR3 consists of 11 residues. CDR3 bases: TGTGCCACCAGCTCAAAAGATACGCAGTATTTT. Protein product: CATSSKDTQYF.

The chain employs TRBV7-2 and TRBJ1-2, with 7 bases fitting TRBD1. The CDR3 has 15 amino acids. The germline V gene has CDR1 SGHTA and CDR2 FQGNSA. V lost 5 bases, J lost 4 bases, and 10 bases stayed unmatched. The CDR3 DNA follows: TGTGCCAGCAGCCCCAGGACAGGAGCTACCTATGGCTACACCTTC. It yields the protein CASSPRTGATYGYTF.

A note on this clone: Additional DNA sequences in this sample encode the identical CDR3. This chain links TRBV11-3 with TRBJ1-3; no reliable D call. CDR1 SGHNT and CDR2 YENEEA come from the germline V gene. The V end lost 0 bases, the J end lost 4 bases, and 4 bases lay between the germline ends. The CDR3 runs to 13 residues. CDR3 coding DNA: TGTGCCAGCAGCTTAGACGGGGGAAACACCATATATTTT. This sequence encodes CASSLDGGNTIYF.

J is TRBJ1-2 and V is TRBV5-1; D not certain. The CDR3 is made up of 13 amino acids. The germline V and J ends were trimmed by 1 base and 1 base, with 5 bases remaining between them. Germline-derived CDR1 and CDR2 are SGHRS and YFSETQ. The CDR3: CASSLPNNYGYTF. The CDR3 DNA is TGCGCCAGCAGCTTGCCCAATAACTATGGCTACACCTTC.

The rearrangement joins TRBV14 to TRBJ2-1; D remains ambiguous. Germline V gene lookup returns CDR1 SGHDN and CDR2 FVKESK. This CDR3 has 15 amino acids. The V end was cut by 2 bases, the J end by 2 bases, with 10 bases between. CDR3 in DNA: TGTGCCAGCAGCCAACTGGGGTCTACCTACAATGAGCAGTTCTTC. Protein sequence: CASSQLGSTYNEQFF.

The chain combines TRBV10-3 with TRBJ2-3; TRBD2 matches at 8 bases. V shed 6 bases, J shed 4 bases, and the junction held 9 bases outside the gene matches. Germline CDR1 reads ENHRY; CDR2 reads SYGVKD. The CDR3 spans 15 residues. Here the CDR3 DNA reads TGTGCCATCAGGGTGAGCGGGAGTCGAGCAGATACGCAGTATTTT. Its translation: CAIRVSGSRADTQYF.

V gene TRBV28 combines with J gene TRBJ1-4, with D hard to call. The CDR3 contains 15 residues. The V gene lost 4 bases and the J gene lost 4 bases, with 13 bases spanning the gap. Per germline, CDR1 MDHEN and CDR2 SYDVKM. DNA for the CDR3: TGTGCCAGCAGTTCTTCCGGGCCTGGTAATGAAAAACTGTTTTTT. It encodes CASSSSGPGNEKLFF.

V gene TRBV7-2 combines with J gene TRBJ2-3, with D possibly TRBD2 on 7 matching bases. In germline, CDR1 is SGHTA, CDR2 FQGNSA. V lost 4 bases to trimming and J lost 2 bases, with 22 bases between them. The length of the CDR3 is 18 residues. The CDR3 loop is CASSSKGLTGGITDTQYF. The CDR3 coding sequence is TGTGCCAGCAGCTCCAAAGGTCTCACGGGGGGCATCACAGATACGCAGTATTTT.